This T cell receptor (beta chain) derives from a study of cytomegalovirus exposure and HLA in healthy donors (TCRdb year 2017). Regarding the research as a whole: An earlier analysis of 587 of the donors reported over 250 Gb of sequence data and 117 million unique TCR beta sequences obtained from about 170 million T cells. An early release covering more than 500 HLA-typed donors comprised roughly 300 gigabases of sequencing data and roughly 85 million unique TCR sequences. Among the roughly 400 genotyped donors, around 81% belonged to the genetic ancestry cluster associated with self-reported Caucasian donors. The study was designed to test whether signatures of past pathogen exposure could be identified by cataloging public T cell receptors. Using immunosequencing, the study profiled T cell repertoires from some 670 subjects and related those repertoires to cytomegalovirus serostatus. Besides the first cohort of roughly 640 subjects, a separate validation cohort made up of over 95 different subjects was used. The study combined high-throughput TCR immunosequencing, statistical association of individual TCRs with disease status, and machine learning to predict cytomegalovirus infection status. A later analysis re-analyzed previously published TCR beta repertoires from 660 or so donors and added high-resolution HLA genotyping to study TCR occurrence patterns. Rather than drawing on any new phenotypic data, the later analysis identified candidate immune exposures from TCR beta sequences and the way those sequences occurred across donors. In an earlier analysis of a few hundred of the donors, high-throughput TCR beta sequencing was used to judge whether each TCR beta V gene segment behaved as functional or pseudogenic. Donor age, sex, ethnicity and CMV serostatus were collected together with the repertoire data. A later genetic analysis used genome-wide SNP genotypes for about 60% of the roughly 670 donors, treating that subset as a discovery cohort. Every repertoire in the discovery cohort had been generated on one and the same sequencing platform. Class I and class II HLA loci were covered by the typing at four-digit resolution. Typing coverage differed by locus: A, B, C, DRB1 and DQB1 were typed in roughly 629-630 donors, DQA1 in 522, DPA1 in 600 to 610, and DPB1 in roughly 450. Because of strong linkage in the cohort, four or five DR-DQ haplotypes were treated as single units for association and clustering. Among a few hundred genotyped donors of the cohort, an average of about 240,000 unique TCR beta nucleotide sequences were sequenced per donor, about a sixth of them non-productive.

About this clone itself: Its antigen is still unknown. No base quality values were provided; no much bigger clone lies one nucleotide off.

At the junction V is shortened by 4 bases and J by 5 bases; bases outside the gene matches: 8. Per the germline V gene (reference sequence), SGHAT is the CDR1 and FQDESV is the CDR2. Including the terminal cysteine and phenylalanine, the CDR3 comprises 16 residues. Only the CDR3 DNA is retained, 48 bases long and in frame from the first base. The library was made by the immunoSEQ multiplex PCR assay. For the multiplex PCR, a mixture combining 60 forward primers for TCR Vbeta segments and 13 reverse primers for TCR Jbeta segments was used. A multiplex PCR assay on genomic DNA amplified the CDR3 region of rearranged TCR beta genes. The amplified TCR beta libraries were sequenced on the Illumina HiSeq System as 87-base-pair reads. On the study's bioinformatics: A later analysis counted approximately 84 million unique TCR beta chains across the 550 to 750 repertoires, and some 11 million of these chains were shared by at least two donors. A nearest-neighbor algorithm error-corrected the raw reads and collapsed the reads into unique sequences, merging closely related sequences to remove PCR and sequencing errors. V, D and J gene segments were assigned by aligning CDR3 sequences to IMGT reference sequences. For a sequence to be retained, a match of at least six nucleotides to both a V gene segment and a J gene segment was required. A rearrangement was called productive if the CDR3 had no stop codons and remained in frame with V and J, and every other rearrangement was called non-productive. CDR3 was defined by IMGT convention, running from the second conserved V-encoded cysteine to the conserved J-encoded phenylalanine. The earlier analysis of approximately 500 of the donors excluded sequences that lacked an unambiguous match to a single V gene segment. In an earlier analysis of 587 of the donors, a V segment was called functional when productive rearrangements were above 56.7%, and segregating when the standard deviation between donors exceeded 5%. A statistical classification framework was developed to diagnose cytomegalovirus status using the catalog of TCR beta chain sequences. In a later analysis, V and J genes were assigned by comparing TCR nucleotide sequences against IMGT/GENE-DB human TR gene sequences. The TCRdist pipeline was used in a later analysis to assign CDR3 sequences and most-parsimonious VDJ recombination scenarios. In a later analysis, each TCR beta chain was defined by its CDR3 amino acid sequence together with its V-gene family, and reads without a unique V-gene family were excluded. In a later analysis, around 600 highly shared, low-generation-probability nucleotide sequences were removed to address suspected cross-contamination and a sequencing artifact. A later analysis calculated a clonal expansion index for each public chain from normalized within-repertoire ranks of inferred template counts. In a later analysis, generation probabilities were computed using a VDJ recombination model fitted to out-of-frame rearrangements, and the results were checked against IGoR. Hypergeometric tests were used in a later analysis to score TCR-TCR, TCR-HLA and TCR-CMV co-occurrence, with a repertoire-size bias correction applied to the TCR pairs. In a later analysis, false discovery rates were estimated by permuting HLA or CMV assignments 20 times. In a later analysis, co-occurring TCRs were grouped with DBSCAN, and TCRdist sequence similarity was added when clustering was performed within HLA-allele-positive subsets. Repertoires with fewer than 30,000 or more than 120,000 public chains were left out of co-occurrence clustering, as were about five repertoires with anomalous nucleotide sharing. In TCRdb, the immuneACCESS table is reduced to in-frame sequences with V and J assigned. These tables do not hold every clone; where another copy was compared, an unresolved V gene accounts for under half, and the others remain unexplained. V and J calls and clone size are those listed in that table; D and trimming were worked out from the DNA. The sample contains roughly 120,000 clones, 78% of them found a single time. Around 3.9% of the sample goes to the ten largest clones.

The cohort was made up of approximately 670 healthy bone marrow donors. All cohort members were sampled while nominally healthy, although unrecorded immune exposures were likely present. The donor tested CMV seronegative and was one of the 352 seronegative cohort members. Every donor gave a peripheral blood sample, and the peripheral blood mononuclear cells from that sample were used for TCR beta sequencing. Genomic DNA was extracted from the blood cell samples with the Qiagen DNeasy Blood Extraction Kit. General study outcomes and caveats: According to the authors, the approach could potentially be generalized to other disease states and immunological phenotypes. In a later genetic analysis, fewer N-insertions in productive TCRs were reported among donors in an Asian-associated ancestry cluster than the approximately 710-donor mean. The classifier was reported to diagnose cytomegalovirus status with high specificity and sensitivity in both the original and validation cohorts. In the study, 164 TCR beta chains were listed as associated with cytomegalovirus. V-gene and J-gene trimming of TCR beta chains was associated with a missense DCLRE1C variant in a later genetic analysis, and the association was replicated in an independent cohort. The presence/absence analyses assumed that sequencing depth was roughly uniform across donors, and that assumption may not be true. Correlated functional status among segregating V segments might reflect linkage disequilibrium, but an unknown experimental factor could not be ruled out. CMV serostatus was the only immune exposure information available for the cohort. This cohort had only TCR beta chains sequenced, and the lack of alpha or paired-chain data limited which features could be detected. The sequencing pipeline was judged likely to have produced a cluster of highly shared sequence variants as a technical artifact. While some public TCRs were present in many individuals, most TCR sequences turned up only very rarely across donors. Because the 87-base-pair reads could not distinguish some IMGT-functional V segments, including TRBV6-2 and TRBV6-3, those segments were excluded. An earlier analysis of approximately 540 of the donors showed that most TCR beta V segments appeared in productive rearrangements either about 87% or about 30% of the time, which broadly matched IMGT annotations. According to a later analysis, most CMV-associated TCR beta chains appeared to be HLA-restricted, and the HLA associations seemed to be driven largely by CMV exposure. A later analysis associated 15,000 or so TCR beta sequences with specific HLA alleles at a false discovery rate of 0.05. A further reported finding was that TCR beta sequences accurately predicted the HLA-A and HLA-B alleles for most subjects in the first cohort. Assigning TCR associations to individual alleles was difficult when HLA alleles, especially DR and DQ, strongly co-occurred. Several of the top co-occurrence clusters appeared to be linked to parvovirus B19, influenza, CMV and Epstein-Barr virus, according to a later analysis. In a later analysis, TCR association rates were found to vary across HLA loci, with the most associated TCRs seen for DRB1 alleles and the fewest for HLA-C alleles. In a later analysis, HLA-associated TCR beta chains showed more clonal expansion and lower generation probabilities than non-associated chains that were equally common. In vitro tests confirmed that three of the cytomegalovirus-associated TCR beta chains recognize cytomegalovirus antigens. The earlier analysis of 587 of the donors excluded approximately 15 rarely observed V segments, including chromosome 9 orphons, because counts were too low. Because HLA typing was unavailable for some donors at each locus, only the typed subset was used in association tests.

The sample consisted of PBMCs. The source of this sequence is a man in his forties in good health and CMV-seronegative. The V and J genes are TRBV11-1 and TRBJ2-2; TRBD1 agrees with 9 junctional bases. DNA sequence: TGTGCCAGCAGCTCGGACCGGACAGGGGAAACCGGGGAGCTGTTTTTT. It codes for CASSSDRTGETGELFF. Reference TRBV11-1 and TRBJ2-2 proteins supply the regions before and after the CDR3; the full variable domain is: EAEVAQSPRYKITEKSQAVAFWCDPISGHATLYWYRQILGQGPELLVQFQDESVVDDSQLPKDRFSAERLKGVDSTLKIQPAELGDSAMYLCASSSDRTGETGELFFGEGSRLTVL.